This T cell receptor beta chain emerged from a study of cytomegalovirus exposure and HLA in healthy donors (dated by TCRdb to about 2017). Describing the broader study: In an earlier analysis of roughly 500 of the donors, 276 Gb of sequence data and approximately 120 million unique TCR beta sequences from 180 million or so T cells were reported. Using immunosequencing, the study profiled T cell repertoires from 550 to 750 subjects and related those repertoires to cytomegalovirus serostatus. HLA typing included class I and class II loci at four-digit resolution. Every discovery cohort repertoire had been produced on one sequencing platform. Typing coverage varied by locus: roughly 629-630 donors for A, B, C, DRB1 and DQB1; approximately 560 for DQA1; around 610 for DPA1; approximately 490 for DPB1. To decide whether each TCR beta V gene segment behaved as functional or pseudogenic, an earlier analysis of fewer than 750 of the donors relied on high-throughput TCR beta sequencing. An early release that covered about 600 HLA-typed donors contained around 300 gigabases of sequencing data and tens of millions of unique TCR sequences. Of the 350 to 450 genotyped donors, less than 90% were placed in the genetic ancestry cluster associated with self-reported Caucasian donors. Across roughly 420 genotyped donors of the cohort, an average of roughly 230,000 unique TCR beta nucleotide sequences per donor were sequenced, and approximately 17% of those sequences were non-productive. About 5 DR-DQ haplotypes were handled as single units for association and clustering, since linkage in the cohort was strong. In a later genetic analysis, genome-wide SNP genotypes for about three fifths of the roughly 670 donors were used, and that subset was treated as a discovery cohort. Alongside the repertoire data, information on donor age, sex, ethnicity and CMV serostatus was compiled. To study patterns of TCR occurrence, a later analysis re-analyzed previously published TCR beta repertoires from 650 to 750 donors and added high-resolution HLA genotyping. In the later analysis, no new phenotypic data were used to find candidate immune exposures; instead, reliance was placed on TCR beta sequences and their occurrence across donors. The study aimed to test whether signatures of past pathogen exposure could be identified by cataloging public T cell receptors. High-throughput TCR immunosequencing, statistical association of individual TCRs with disease status, and machine learning were combined to predict cytomegalovirus infection status. Besides the first cohort of under 700 subjects, a separate validation cohort made up of over a hundred different subjects was used.

Library construction relied on the immunoSEQ multiplex PCR assay. A mixture of 60 forward primers for TCR Vbeta segments and 13 reverse primers for TCR Jbeta segments was used in the multiplex PCR. Amplification of the CDR3 region of rearranged TCR beta genes was performed with a multiplex PCR assay on genomic DNA. The amplified TCR beta libraries were sequenced on the Illumina HiSeq System as 87-base-pair reads. In the original analysis: Across the 640 or so repertoires, a later analysis counted some 80 million unique TCR beta chains, 9 million to 14 million of which were shared by at least two donors. Raw reads were error-corrected and collapsed into unique sequences with a nearest-neighbor algorithm that merged closely related sequences to remove PCR and sequencing errors. To assign V, D and J gene segments, CDR3 sequences were aligned to IMGT reference sequences. For a sequence to be retained, a match of at least six nucleotides was required to both a V gene segment and a J gene segment. Rearrangements were called productive when the CDR3 lacked stop codons and stayed in frame with V and J; all others were non-productive. CDR3 was defined by IMGT convention, running from the second conserved V-encoded cysteine to the conserved J-encoded phenylalanine. The earlier analysis of about 590 of the donors excluded sequences that lacked an unambiguous match to a single V gene segment. In an earlier analysis of 587 of the donors, V segments were called functional above 56.7% productive rearrangements and were called segregating when the between-donor standard deviation exceeded 5%. A statistical classification framework was built for diagnosing cytomegalovirus status from the catalog of TCR beta chain sequences. In a later analysis, V and J genes were assigned by comparing TCR nucleotide sequences against IMGT/GENE-DB human TR gene sequences. The TCRdist pipeline was used in a later analysis to assign CDR3 sequences and most-parsimonious VDJ recombination scenarios. In a later analysis, each TCR beta chain was defined by its CDR3 amino acid sequence together with its V-gene family, and reads without a unique V-gene family were excluded. To address suspected cross-contamination and a sequencing artifact, a later analysis removed 592 highly shared, low-generation-probability nucleotide sequences. In a later analysis, a clonal expansion index for each public chain was calculated from normalized within-repertoire ranks of inferred template counts. Generation probabilities in a later analysis came from a VDJ recombination model fitted to out-of-frame rearrangements, and those results were checked against IGoR. Hypergeometric tests were used in a later analysis to score TCR-TCR, TCR-HLA and TCR-CMV co-occurrence, with a repertoire-size bias correction applied to the TCR pairs. False discovery rates were estimated in a later analysis by permuting HLA or CMV assignments 20 times. In a later analysis, co-occurring TCRs were grouped with DBSCAN, and TCRdist sequence similarity was added when clustering was performed within HLA-allele-positive subsets. Co-occurrence clustering excluded repertoires with fewer than 30,000 or more than 120,000 public chains, plus five with anomalous nucleotide sharing. Held by TCRdb, this immuneACCESS table contains in-frame sequences only and omits some clones. Under half of the omission traces to an unresolved V gene where checked; the cause of the rest is unknown. The V and J calls and the clone size are those of that table, but D and trimming were determined from the DNA. The sample has around 140,000 clones on record, under 90% of them singletons. The ten biggest clones cover roughly 4.7% of the sample.

Concerning this clone itself: It lacks a known antigen. The sample holds no much larger clone one base away, and base qualities are not on file.

Looking up the germline V gene yields CDR1 MNHNS and CDR2 SASEGT. Its CDR3 holds 13 amino acids, cysteine through phenylalanine. Only the CDR3 part of the read is kept: 39 bases, read in frame from the first base. Trimming accounts for 11 bases at V and 10 bases at J, while the number of junction bases matched to no gene is 11. The cohort consisted of more than 650 healthy bone marrow donors. Cohort members were all nominally healthy when sampled, although unrecorded immune exposures were likely present. The donor tested CMV seronegative and was one of the 352 seronegative cohort members. A peripheral blood sample was collected from each donor, and TCR beta sequencing was performed on peripheral blood mononuclear cells. Genomic DNA extraction from the blood cell samples was performed with the Qiagen DNeasy Blood Extraction Kit. Here is what the overall study found, with its caveats: In vitro tests confirmed that a few of the cytomegalovirus-associated TCR beta chains recognize cytomegalovirus antigens. A later analysis associated about 17,000 TCR beta sequences with specific HLA alleles at a false discovery rate of 0.05. This cohort had only TCR beta chains sequenced, and the lack of alpha or paired-chain data limited which features could be detected. In a later genetic analysis, fewer N-insertions in productive TCRs were reported among donors in an Asian-associated ancestry cluster than the roughly 670-donor mean. Most CMV-associated TCR beta chains appeared to be HLA-restricted in a later analysis, and the HLA associations seemed to be driven largely by CMV exposure. Some IMGT-functional V segments, including TRBV6-2 and TRBV6-3, could not be told apart with the 87-base-pair reads, so those segments were excluded. A cluster of highly shared sequence variants was judged likely to represent a technical artifact of the sequencing pipeline. The only immune exposure information available for the cohort was CMV serostatus. Sequencing depth was assumed to be roughly uniform across donors in the presence/absence analyses, though that assumption may not hold. In a later analysis, HLA-associated TCR beta chains showed more clonal expansion and lower generation probabilities than non-associated chains that were equally common. HLA typing was unavailable for some donors at each locus, so association tests used only the typed subset. Cytomegalovirus status was reported to be diagnosed by the classifier with high specificity and sensitivity in both the original and validation cohorts. When HLA alleles, especially DR and DQ, strongly co-occurred, attributing TCR associations to individual alleles was difficult. A total of some 180 TCR beta chains were listed by the study as associated with cytomegalovirus. According to a later analysis, parvovirus B19, influenza, CMV and Epstein-Barr virus appeared linked to several top co-occurrence clusters. Because counts were too low, about 18 rarely observed V segments, including chromosome 9 orphons, were excluded from the earlier analysis of some 540 of the donors. Most TCR sequences were observed very rarely across donors, whereas some public TCRs were present in many individuals. Linkage disequilibrium might explain the correlated functional status among segregating V segments, but an unknown experimental factor could not be excluded. According to a later analysis, TCR association rates differed among HLA loci, with DRB1 alleles showing the most associated TCRs and HLA-C alleles showing the fewest. A further reported finding was that TCR beta sequences accurately predicted the HLA-A and HLA-B alleles for most subjects in the first cohort. An earlier analysis of approximately 600 of the donors showed that most TCR beta V segments appeared in productive rearrangements either about 87% or about 30% of the time, which broadly matched IMGT annotations. The authors suggested that the approach could potentially be extended to other disease states and immunological phenotypes. A later genetic analysis associated a missense DCLRE1C variant with V-gene and J-gene trimming of TCR beta chains, and an independent cohort replicated the association.

The clonotype originates from a man aged 35 to 55 in good health and CMV-seronegative. The chain is made from TRBV6-1 and TRBJ1-6; TRBD1 fits 7 bases in the junction. The specimen sequenced was PBMCs. The sequenced DNA is TGTGCCGGCCAGAAGGGGGCAGAATCACCCCTCCACTTT. Translated, it gives CAGQKGAESPLHF.